These 21 T cell receptor beta chains share one sample of origin, sequenced in a study of blood T cell repertoires in COVID-19. Clones were sequenced by immunoSEQ multiplex PCR, and TCRdb holds only the in-frame ones, with some missing. The sample consists of approximately 210,000 clones, roughly 90% of them appearing once. Material: peripheral blood. The receptors come from a man aged 30 to 45 who had recovered from COVID-19.

The chain uses TRBV18 and TRBJ2-7; D is possibly TRBD2 (6 bases). The CDR3 loop spans 15 amino acids. The germline V and J ends were trimmed by 6 bases and 2 bases, with 17 bases remaining between them. Germline lookup yields CDR1 KGHSH and CDR2 LQKENI. The CDR3 protein is CASSQDGGWTYEQYF. The CDR3 DNA is TGTGCCAGCTCTCAAGACGGGGGATGGACCTACGAGCAGTACTTC.

The chain employs TRBV11-2 and TRBJ1-3; D is undetermined. The length of the CDR3 is 14 residues. The V gene lost 5 bases and the J gene lost 3 bases, with 11 bases spanning the gap. Germline CDR1 SGHAT, CDR2 FQNNGV. CDR3 region: CASSRGVDGNTIYF. Written as DNA, the CDR3 is TGTGCCAGCAGCCGCGGGGTGGATGGAAACACCATATATTTT.

A single count supports this clone. The genes are TRBV7-8 and TRBJ2-1; 10 bases are shared with TRBD2. This CDR3 comprises 20 residues. V was pared by 0 bases and J by 4 bases, with 15 bases of the junction left unmatched. CDR1 and CDR2 from the germline V gene are SGHVS and FQNEAQ. The CDR3 loop is CASSLARGSAGGRLYNEQFF. The CDR3 DNA is TGTGCCAGCAGCTTAGCCCGCGGGTCAGCGGGGGGGCGATTGTACAATGAGCAGTTCTTC. Variable domain in full (rest from reference TRBV7-8 and TRBJ2-1): GAGVSQSPRYKVAKRGQDVALRCDPISGHVSLFWYQQALGQGPEFLTYFQNEAQLDKSGLPSDRFFAERPEGSVSTLKIQRTQQEDSAVYLCASSLARGSAGGRLYNEQFFGPGTRLTVL.

V gene TRBV19 combines with J gene TRBJ2-1; TRBD1 matches 11 bases. Germline trimming cut 9 bases from V and 2 bases from J; bases unmatched to any gene: 3. Germline V gives CDR1 LNHDA, CDR2 SQIVND (reference sequence). The CDR3 loop spans 14 amino acids. The chain's CDR3 is CASRTGGAYNEQFF. The DNA of the CDR3 is TGTGCCAGCCGGACAGGGGGCGCCTACAATGAGCAGTTCTTC.

The chain is built from TRBV4-1 and TRBJ2-1, with 8 bases lining up with TRBD2. V shed 0 bases, J shed 10 bases, and the junction held 14 bases outside the gene matches. The CDR3 covers 17 residues. Germline CDR1 and CDR2: MGHRA and YSYEKL. The CDR3 DNA reads TGCGCCAGCAGCCAAGATCGGCAAGCGGGGGCGCCTCAGGAGCAGTTCTTC. The encoded protein is CASSQDRQAGAPQEQFF.

This chain links TRBV19 with TRBJ1-5; perhaps TRBD1 as D (6 bases). Trimming stripped 7 bases from V and 1 base from J, with 11 bases between. Germline CDR1 and CDR2: LNHDA and SQIVND (reference sequence). CDR3 length: 14 residues. In DNA form, the CDR3 reads TGTGCCAGTAAATCAACAGGGAGCAATCAGCCCCAGCATTTT. Its protein is CASKSTGSNQPQHF.

This chain joins TRBV2 and TRBJ1-1; D not resolved. Germline V gives CDR1 SNHLY, CDR2 FYNNEI. This CDR3 contains 11 residues. V was trimmed by 11 bases and J by 1 base, leaving 8 bases between them. The CDR3 DNA follows: TGTGCCCCGTCCGGGAACACTGAAGCTTTCTTT. This gives the protein CAPSGNTEAFF. Looking up the rest from reference TRBV2 and TRBJ1-1 gives the full variable domain: EPEVTQTPSHQVTQMGQEVILRCVPISNHLYFYWYRQILGQKVEFLVSFYNNEISEKSEIFDDQFSVERPDGSNFTLKIRSTKLEDSAMYFCAPSGNTEAFFGQGTRLTVV.

The chain uses TRBV12-3 or TRBV12-4 and TRBJ2-3; D is unclear. V shed 5 bases and J shed 3 bases, with 6 bases lying between them. This CDR3 is built from 12 residues. CDR3 protein: CASSLGTDTQYF. The DNA of the CDR3 is TGTGCCAGCAGTCTCGGGACAGATACGCAGTATTTT.

This clone was counted once. The junction shows a germline mismatch at one end, possibly a read error. The genes are TRBV30 and TRBJ2-5, with D tentatively TRBD1 (6 bases). The germline CDR1 and CDR2 sequences are GTSNPN and SVGIG (reference sequence). This CDR3 comprises 14 residues. CDR3 region: CAWSVLGAKETQHF. CDR3 coding DNA: TGTGCCTGGAGTGTACTGGGGGCTAAAGAGACCCAGCACTTC.

The gene calls are TRBV9 and TRBJ2-1; 14 bases fit TRBD2. Per the germline V gene, CDR1 is SGDLS and CDR2 is YYNGEE. The V segment lost 4 bases and the J segment 0 bases; nucleotides outside the gene matches: 15. CDR3 length: 21 residues. The CDR3 DNA is TGTGCCAGCAGCCCCGCTTCCGGGACTAGCGGGGGCCCCAGCTCCTACAATGAGCAGTTCTTC. It translates to CASSPASGTSGGPSSYNEQFF.

The V and J genes are TRBV5-1 and TRBJ2-3, with TRBD2 matching over 14 bases. CDR3 length equals 16 residues. Trimming took 4 bases from V and 1 from J; bases not matched to a gene: 2. CDR1 SGHRS and CDR2 YFSETQ come from the germline V gene. CDR3 residues: CASSAGLAGGTDTQYF. CDR3 nucleotide sequence: TGCGCCAGCAGCGCGGGACTAGCGGGGGGCACAGATACGCAGTATTTT.

This clone was observed once. The chain recombines TRBV2 with TRBJ1-1; D is undetermined. This CDR3 comprises 17 residues. Deletions cut 7 bases from V and 4 bases from J, with 25 bases between. Per germline, CDR1 SNHLY and CDR2 FYNNEI. CDR3 DNA: TGTGCCAGCACCACAAGACTCGCCGAGTTCGTTGGCACTGAAGCTTTCTTT. Translated: CASTTRLAEFVGTEAFF. The full variable domain, completed using reference TRBV2 and TRBJ1-1, is EPEVTQTPSHQVTQMGQEVILRCVPISNHLYFYWYRQILGQKVEFLVSFYNNEISEKSEIFDDQFSVERPDGSNFTLKIRSTKLEDSAMYFCASTTRLAEFVGTEAFFGQGTRLTVV.

V usage is TRBV9 and J usage is TRBJ2-7; 7 nucleotides align to TRBD1. The CDR3 is 15 residues long. After removal of 7 bases from V and 1 base from J, the junction contained 11 bases not matched to a gene. Germline V lookup: CDR1 SGDLS, CDR2 YYNGEE. CDR3 sequence: CASGPTGAASYEQYF. CDR3 DNA sequence: TGTGCCAGCGGCCCAACAGGGGCAGCATCCTACGAGCAGTACTTC.

This clone was recorded once. V gene TRBV24-1 combines with J gene TRBJ1-1, with unresolved D. Germline assignment: CDR1 KGHDR and CDR2 SFDVKD. This CDR3 is 15 amino acids long. Trimming took 4 bases from V and 5 from J, leaving 16 bases between them. CDR3 protein: CATSDLRRGWTEAFF. The CDR3 region has the DNA TGTGCCACCAGTGACCTAAGACGGGGATGGACTGAAGCTTTCTTT.

The chain links TRBV11-3 to TRBJ1-2; 8 nucleotides match TRBD1. V gave up 3 bases and J gave up 3 bases; unmatched junction bases: 0. Germline CDR1 is SGHNT and CDR2 is YENEEA. This CDR3 is 13 amino acids long. Written as DNA, the CDR3 is TGTGCCAGCAGCTTGGGACAGGACTATGGCTACACCTTC. This translates into CASSLGQDYGYTF.

The chain combines TRBV14 with TRBJ1-1; D is possibly TRBD1 (5 bases). With 4 bases removed from V and 7 bases from J, the gap between germline ends came to 7 bases. Germline V gene lookup returns CDR1 SGHDN and CDR2 FVKESK. This CDR3 has 11 amino acids. This CDR3 is CASSRTYEAFF. The DNA of the CDR3 is TGTGCCAGCAGCCGGACATATGAAGCTTTCTTT.

The chain combines TRBV24-1 with TRBJ2-5; 7 nucleotides line up with TRBD1. Germline lookup yields CDR1 KGHDR and CDR2 SFDVKD. The ends lost 4 bases at V and 1 base at J; junction bases unmatched: 2. The CDR3 totals 14 residues. CDR3 in DNA: TGTGCCACCAGTGACGGACAGGCCCAAGAGACCCAGTACTTC. Translated: CATSDGQAQETQYF.

This chain joins TRBV3-1 (or the pseudogene TRBV3-2) and TRBJ2-5; the D gene is possibly TRBD1 (5 bases). There are 15 residues in the CDR3. The germline CDR1 and CDR2 sequences are LGHDT and YNNKEL (reference sequence). The V end lost 4 bases, the J end lost 1 base, and 13 bases lay between the germline ends. DNA of the CDR3: TGTGCCAGCAGCCCGTGGCGACAGCCCCAAGAGACCCAGTACTTC. Translating it yields CASSPWRQPQETQYF.

The J gene is TRBJ1-2, the V gene TRBV19; D possibly corresponds to TRBD1 (6 bases). The CDR3 length is 14 residues. Germline CDR1 and CDR2: LNHDA and SQIVND (reference sequence). V shed 5 bases and J shed 4 bases, with 14 bases lying between them. CDR3 loop: CASSLSTGSYGYTF. DNA of the CDR3: TGTGCCAGTAGTCTTTCAACAGGGTCCTATGGCTACACCTTC.

This clone was recorded only once. The chain employs TRBV13 and TRBJ1-4; D call uncertain. The CDR3 has 14 residues. The V gene's germline CDR1 is PRHDT and CDR2 FYEKMQ (reference sequence). Trimming stripped 5 bases from V and 8 bases from J, with 15 bases between. Written as DNA, the CDR3 is TGTGCCAGCAGCCCCTCAAGTGGGGAGGAAAAACTGTTTTTT. Amino acids: CASSPSSGEEKLFF.

CDR3 sequence (DNA): TGTGCCAGCCGGAGTTTAGCTGGAAACACCATATATTTT. Translation: CASRSLAGNTIYF. This chain uses TRBV7-9 with TRBJ1-3; unclear D gene. Trimming cost V 8 bases and J 2 bases, with 10 bases left between them. The CDR3 loop spans 13 amino acids. Germline V CDR1 and CDR2: SEHNR, FQNEAQ (reference sequence).